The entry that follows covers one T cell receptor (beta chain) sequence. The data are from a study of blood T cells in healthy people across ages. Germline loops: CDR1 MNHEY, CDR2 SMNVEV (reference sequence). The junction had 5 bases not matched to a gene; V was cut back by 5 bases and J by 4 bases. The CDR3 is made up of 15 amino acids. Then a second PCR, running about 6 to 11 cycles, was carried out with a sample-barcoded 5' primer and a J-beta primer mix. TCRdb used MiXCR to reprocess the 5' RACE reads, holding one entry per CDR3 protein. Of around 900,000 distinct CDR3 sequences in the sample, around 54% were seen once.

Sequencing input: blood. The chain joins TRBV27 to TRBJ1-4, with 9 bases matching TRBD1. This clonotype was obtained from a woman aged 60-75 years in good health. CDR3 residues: CASSTGTGINEKLFF. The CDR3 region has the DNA TGTGCCAGCAGTACCGGGACAGGGATTAATGAAAAACTGTTTTTT.